This entry lists 21 T cell receptor beta chains sequenced from one sample in a study of shared clonotypes between healthy human individuals (dated by TCRdb to the early 2020s). To prepare the library, the immunoSEQ multiplex PCR assay was applied. Held by TCRdb, this immuneACCESS table contains in-frame sequences only and omits some clones. Under half of the omission traces to an unresolved V gene where checked; the cause of the rest is unknown. The sample table shows roughly 1 million clones, and 70% to 80% are seen once. The top ten hold approximately 1.5% of the sample. The sequencing sample was made of memory CD4+ T cells sorted from blood. The cell subset or site label for this specimen denotes: CD45RA-negative fraction. The receptors stem from a man younger than 35 in good health.

This chain links TRBV28 with TRBJ1-1; 8 bases align to TRBD1. V was clipped by 6 bases and J by 5 bases; unmatched bases: 11. The CDR3 has 15 amino acids. CDR1 is MDHEN, CDR2 SYDVKM, per germline. CDR3 protein: CASRVPGQDWTEAFF. The CDR3 region has the DNA TGTGCCAGCAGGGTTCCGGGACAGGATTGGACTGAAGCTTTCTTT.

Only a few counts were recorded for this clone. In the same sample, other DNA sequences code for this CDR3. This chain connects TRBV5-4 to TRBJ2-5; tentative D call: TRBD1 (5 bases). CDR1 and CDR2 from the germline V gene are SGHNT and YYREEE (reference sequence). Trimming cost V 1 base and J 2 bases, with 9 bases left between them. The CDR3 is made up of 14 amino acids. In nucleotides, the CDR3 is TGTGCCAGCAGCTTGAAGCAGGGTCAAGAGACCCAGTACTTC. Amino acid sequence: CASSLKQGQETQYF.

This chain connects TRBV10-3 to TRBJ1-2; D unclear. Trimming cost V 4 bases and J 5 bases, with 11 bases left between them. Germline V lookup: CDR1 ENHRY, CDR2 SYGVKD. The CDR3 has 13 residues. The CDR3 region is CAISAPVTYGYTF. As DNA, the CDR3 is TGTGCCATCAGTGCACCGGTAACTTATGGCTACACCTTC.

This clone was seen a handful of times. This chain connects TRBV11-3 to TRBJ1-6; D remains unclear. CDR1 and CDR2 (germline): SGHNT, YENEEA. This CDR3 has 14 amino acids. The CDR3 reads CDEPRFFPTSPLHF. The CDR3 DNA reads TGTGACGAACCGCGTTTTTTTCCAACGTCGCCCCTCCACTTT.

The V gene is TRBV5-4, the J gene TRBJ2-1; D is uncertain. The CDR3 runs to 11 residues. Between the trimmed V and J ends, which lost 5 bases and 14 bases, there was a span of 14 bases. Germline V gene sequence: CDR1 SGHNT, CDR2 YYREEE (reference sequence). The CDR3 is CASSNGWQEFF. The CDR3 coding sequence is TGTGCCAGCAGTAACGGCTGGCAGGAGTTCTTC.

With respect to this clone: The sample has other DNA sequences that encode this CDR3 too. The CDR3 loop reads CASSYTGYTEAFF. In nucleotides, the CDR3 is TGTGCCAGCAGTTACACAGGGTACACTGAAGCTTTCTTT. V usage is TRBV6-5 and J usage is TRBJ1-1, with D perhaps matching TRBD1 (6 bases). The CDR3 is 13 residues long. The germline V and J ends were trimmed by 2 bases and 3 bases, with 7 bases remaining between them. Germline V CDR1 and CDR2: MNHEY, SVGAGI.

The chain is built from TRBV7-9 and TRBJ2-7; D is undetermined. Trimming shortened V by 0 bases and J by 2 bases, and 11 bases separated the two germline ends. This CDR3 contains 15 residues. Looked up from germline, CDR1 is SEHNR and CDR2 is FQNEAQ (reference sequence). CDR3 coding DNA: TGTGCCAGCAGCTTAGCGGGTAGCCGGGCCTACGAGCAGTACTTC. Translated: CASSLAGSRAYEQYF. Full variable domain (missing parts from reference TRBV7-9 and TRBJ2-7): DTGVSQNPRHKITKRGQNVTFRCDPISEHNRLYWYRQTLGQGPEFLTYFQNEAQLEKSRLLSDRFSAERPKGSFSTLEIQRTEQGDSAMYLCASSLAGSRAYEQYFGPGTRLTVT.

This rearrangement joins TRBV6-5 to TRBJ1-3; 9 nucleotides line up with TRBD1. This CDR3 is built from 15 residues. The V gene's germline CDR1 is MNHEY and CDR2 SVGAGI. V lost 0 bases and J lost 6; bases outside the gene matches: 3. The CDR3 protein is CASSYSGTGSNTIYF. CDR3 DNA: TGTGCCAGCAGTTACTCCGGGACAGGGTCAAACACCATATATTTT.

The chain's CDR3 is CASSRGPRGNQPQHF. Here the CDR3 DNA reads TGTGCCAGTAGTCGAGGCCCCCGGGGCAATCAGCCCCAGCATTTT. The rearrangement joins TRBV19 to TRBJ1-5; unclear D gene. Germline V lookup: CDR1 LNHDA, CDR2 SQIVND (reference sequence). V was trimmed by 5 bases and J by 2 bases, leaving 13 bases between them. The CDR3 sequence is 15 residues long. The full variable domain, completed using reference TRBV19 and TRBJ1-5, is DGGITQSPKYLFRKEGQNVTLSCEQNLNHDAMYWYRQDPGQGLRLIYYSQIVNDFQKGDIAEGYSVSREKKESFPLTVTSAQKNPTAFYLCASSRGPRGNQPQHFGDGTRLSIL.

The V call is TRBV5-1, the J call TRBJ2-5; D is uncertain. Germline CDR1 and CDR2: SGHRS and YFSETQ. Trimming pared 2 bases from V and 2 bases from J, leaving 7 bases between. The CDR3 consists of 13 residues. CDR3 region: CASSFTEQETQYF. The CDR3 nucleotides are TGCGCCAGCAGCTTTACAGAACAAGAGACCCAGTACTTC.

This rearrangement joins TRBV6-5 to TRBJ2-2; 7 nucleotides line up with TRBD2. With 5 bases clipped from V and 6 bases from J, the junction kept 3 bases outside the gene matches. This CDR3 region has 13 residues. Germline V gene data show CDR1 as MNHEY and CDR2 as SVGAGI. CDR3: CASSLREAGELFF. CDR3 DNA: TGTGCCAGCAGTCTCCGGGAGGCCGGGGAGCTGTTTTTT.

The chain recombines TRBV11-3 with TRBJ2-7; perhaps TRBD1 as D (6 bases). The CDR3 covers 14 residues. V was trimmed by 2 bases and J by 5 bases, leaving 13 bases between them. CDR1 and CDR2 from the germline V gene are SGHNT and YENEEA. In DNA, the CDR3 is TGTGCCAGCAGCTTAAACACAGGGTTCGACGAGCAGTACTTC. The encoded protein is CASSLNTGFDEQYF. Based on the CDR3 plus reference TRBV11-3 and TRBJ2-7, the full variable domain is EAGVVQSPRYKIIEKKQPVAFWCNPISGHNTLYWYLQNLGQGPELLIRYENEEAVDDSQLPKDRFSAERLKGVDSTLKIQPAELGDSAVYLCASSLNTGFDEQYFGPGTRLTVT.

V and J are TRBV25-1 and TRBJ2-3, with 10 bases that match TRBD2. There are 15 residues in the CDR3. CDR1 and CDR2 from the germline V gene are MGHDK and SYGVNS. Trimming at V came to 7 bases and at J to 13 bases, leaving 17 bases not matched to a gene. DNA for the CDR3: TGTGCCAGCAATGACCAGCGGGAGGGTAGTGTAGTAAAGTATTTT. This sequence encodes CASNDQREGSVVKYF.

The V and J genes are TRBV16 and TRBJ1-2; 7 nucleotides match TRBD1. There are 15 residues in the CDR3. The germline CDR1 and CDR2 sequences are KGHSY and FQNENV. Trimming took 2 bases from V and 8 from J; bases not matched to a gene: 11. The CDR3 loop is CASSQLTGTFLGYTF. Here the CDR3 DNA reads TGTGCCAGCAGCCAACTGACAGGGACTTTCTTGGGCTACACCTTC.

The chain links TRBV10-3 to TRBJ2-3; D is uncertain. CDR3 size: 16 residues. Germline V gene data show CDR1 as ENHRY and CDR2 as SYGVKD. Trimming took off 2 bases at V and 4 bases at J, with 16 bases between the two ends. CDR3 amino acids: CAISEMGPLVSDTQYF. The DNA for the CDR3 is TGTGCCATCAGTGAGATGGGCCCCCTGGTATCAGATACGCAGTATTTT.

This clone was seen only a few times. This chain joins TRBV5-8 and TRBJ2-7; D gene ambiguous. Trimming cost V 0 bases and J 7 bases, with 14 bases left between them. The germline V gene has CDR1 SGHTS and CDR2 YDEGEE. The CDR3 is 14 amino acids. In DNA, the CDR3 is TGTGCCAGCAGCTTGGGCGGCCAGGCGAGAGAGCAGTACTTC. Encoded protein: CASSLGGQAREQYF.

V usage is TRBV5-1 and J usage is TRBJ2-2; D may match TRBD1 or TRBD2 (5 bases each). The CDR3 has 15 amino acids. Germline CDR1 and CDR2: SGHRS and YFSETQ. V lost 4 bases to trimming and J lost 6 bases, with 16 bases between them. In DNA, the CDR3 is TGCGCCAGCAGCCTGGCAACAGGAGGCGCCGGGGAGCTGTTTTTT. It specifies CASSLATGGAGELFF.

V usage is TRBV2 and J usage is TRBJ2-3; 13 bases agree with TRBD2. Germline V lookup: CDR1 SNHLY, CDR2 FYNNEI. The CDR3 sequence is 16 residues long. V lost 4 bases and J lost 6; bases outside the gene matches: 7. Written as DNA, the CDR3 is TGTGCCAGCAGTGCTTCGACTAGCGGGGGGCGGGATACGCAGTATTTT. Its protein product is CASSASTSGGRDTQYF.

This chain uses TRBV7-9 with TRBJ2-1, with D maybe TRBD2 (6 bases). The CDR3 has 13 amino acids. The germline CDR1 and CDR2 sequences are SEHNR and FQNEAQ (reference sequence). Trimming left V 5 bases short and J 4 bases short, with 9 bases between. CDR3 residues: CASSPGTYNEQFF. For the CDR3, the DNA is TGTGCCAGCAGCCCCGGGACTTACAATGAGCAGTTCTTC.

The J gene is TRBJ2-1, the V gene TRBV28, with D possibly TRBD1 on 5 matching bases. The CDR3 covers 15 residues. Trimming shortened V by 5 bases and J by 7 bases, and 18 bases separated the two germline ends. Germline V gene lookup returns CDR1 MDHEN and CDR2 SYDVKM. In DNA form, the CDR3 reads TGTGCCAGCAGTCAGGGTGGCGCAAGTAGAAATGAGCAGTTCTTC. It yields the protein CASSQGGASRNEQFF.

The V call is TRBV13, the J call TRBJ2-7, with a weak D call TRBD1 (5 bases). Germline loops: CDR1 PRHDT, CDR2 FYEKMQ (reference sequence). Trimming removed 3 bases at V and 2 bases at J, with 8 bases between. This CDR3 is built from 13 residues. The CDR3 sequence is CASSFQGTYEQYF. DNA of the CDR3: TGTGCCAGCAGCTTTCAGGGAACCTACGAGCAGTACTTC.